This T cell receptor beta chain was found in a study of shared clonotypes between healthy human individuals. Study information: Donors were a couple of women and a few men aged 18 to 49.

CDR1 is MDHEN and CDR2 is SYDVKM in the germline V gene. This CDR3 spans 15 amino acids. Trimming cost V 4 bases and J 0 bases, with 7 bases left between them. Concerning this clone: This sample also contains other DNA sequences that code for the same CDR3.

Profiled with immunoSEQ multiplex PCR; TCRdb holds only in-frame clones, not every one. The data show 530,000 or so clones, with about three quarters seen just once and about 12% held by the top ten. V usage is TRBV28 and J usage is TRBJ2-6; D is ambiguous. Sequenced input: PBMCs. The source of this sequence is a woman aged 40 to 50 in good health. Some clones in this sample may be carry-over from other donors' samples. The CDR3 spells CASSSGGSGANVLTF. As DNA, the CDR3 is TGTGCCAGCAGTTCGGGCGGCTCTGGGGCCAACGTCCTGACTTTC.